The 26 T cell receptor beta chains below were found in one sample sequenced in a study of blood T cell repertoires in COVID-19. Produced via immunoSEQ multiplex PCR; TCRdb's table is partial and in-frame only. The sample includes 45,000 to 65,000 clones, roughly 80% of them seen just once. Sequencing was carried out using peripheral blood. The receptors here all came from a human donor in a cohort sampled during active COVID-19.

This chain joins TRBV3-1 (or the pseudogene TRBV3-2) and TRBJ1-4; D is unclear. Germline CDR1 LGHDT, CDR2 YNNKEL (reference sequence). The CDR3 consists of 17 residues. V dropped 2 bases and J dropped 1 base, with 14 bases sitting between them. The CDR3 DNA follows: TGTGCCAGCAGCCAATATGGAGGTGCGTTAACTAATGAAAAACTGTTTTTT. Translated: CASSQYGGALTNEKLFF.

The rearrangement links TRBV10-3 to TRBJ1-1; 8 positions match TRBD1. CDR1 and CDR2 from the germline V gene are ENHRY and SYGVKD. This CDR3 has 14 residues. V was pared by 10 bases and J by 10 bases, with 17 bases of the junction left unmatched. The CDR3 sequence is CATKPATGEEGAFF. The CDR3 DNA reads TGTGCCACCAAGCCCGCGACAGGGGAGGAGGGAGCTTTCTTT.

The CDR3 bases are TGTGCCAGCTCCCGCAGGGGGCGAAATCAGCCCCAGCATTTT. Protein: CASSRRGRNQPQHF. This chain joins TRBV18 and TRBJ1-5; 8 nucleotides agree with TRBD1. The CDR3 length is 14 residues. After removal of 6 bases from V and 4 bases from J, the junction contained 5 bases not matched to a gene. The V gene's germline CDR1 is KGHSH and CDR2 LQKENI. The full variable domain, in which reference TRBV18 and TRBJ1-5 provide the parts outside the CDR3, is NAGVMQNPRHLVRRRGQEARLRCSPMKGHSHVYWYRQLPEEGLKFMVYLQKENIIDESGMPKERFSAEFPKEGPSILRIQQVVRGDSAAYFCASSRRGRNQPQHFGDGTRLSIL.

V gene TRBV11-2 combines with J gene TRBJ2-7; D remains unclear. V lost 2 bases to trimming and J lost 4 bases, with 6 bases between them. The germline gives CDR1 SGHAT, CDR2 FQNNGV. The CDR3 runs to 12 residues. In DNA form, the CDR3 reads TGTGCCAGCAGCTTAAACGGGTACGAGCAGTACTTC. This codes for CASSLNGYEQYF.

The CDR3 is CASSQLGVAGAGGNTQYF. The CDR3 DNA sequence: TGCGCCAGCAGCCAACTCGGGGTAGCGGGAGCGGGGGGAAATACGCAGTATTTT. The chain combines TRBV4-1 with TRBJ2-3; 9 nucleotides match TRBD2. The J segment lost 7 bases and the V segment lost 2 bases, leaving 16 bases of the junction unmatched. The CDR3 covers 18 residues. Germline CDR1 MGHRA, CDR2 YSYEKL.

The chain couples TRBV19 to TRBJ2-3; D might be TRBD2 (7 bases). CDR3 length equals 14 residues. Between the trimmed V and J ends, which lost 5 bases and 2 bases, there was a span of 11 bases. Germline V lookup: CDR1 LNHDA, CDR2 SQIVND (reference sequence). The CDR3 region is CASSAGAYTDTQYF. For the CDR3, the DNA is TGTGCCAGTAGTGCGGGGGCTTACACAGATACGCAGTATTTT.

The table lists this clone with many counts. V gene TRBV9 combines with J gene TRBJ1-5; TRBD1 is a possible D gene (5 bases). The CDR3 extends over 14 amino acids. Looked up from germline, CDR1 is SGDLS and CDR2 is YYNGEE. The V end was cut by 1 base, the J end by 1 base, with 6 bases between. The CDR3 DNA is TGTGCCAGCAGCGTAAAGGGGAGCAATCAGCCCCAGCATTTT. It is translated as CASSVKGSNQPQHF.

This chain connects TRBV5-5 to TRBJ2-7, with 7 bases fitting TRBD2. Unmatched junction bases numbered 13, after V lost 1 base and J lost 6 bases. CDR3 length equals 16 residues. Germline V gives CDR1 SGHKS, CDR2 YYEKEE (reference sequence). The CDR3, as DNA: TGTGCCAGCAGCTTGAGGCTAGCGGTTCCGCCTGCCGAGCAGTACTTC. It encodes CASSLRLAVPPAEQYF.

The rearrangement uses TRBV28 and TRBJ1-5, with a possible D match to TRBD1 (5 bases). The CDR3 extends over 16 amino acids. Germline V CDR1 and CDR2: MDHEN, SYDVKM. V was clipped by 6 bases and J by 0 bases, with 15 bases between them. The CDR3: CASSQPTAFSNQPQHF. The CDR3 bases are TGTGCCAGCAGCCAACCGACAGCATTTAGCAATCAGCCCCAGCATTTT.

The V call is TRBV11-3, the J call TRBJ1-1; no clear D. Trimming left V 6 bases short and J 1 base short, with 6 bases between. The CDR3 has 12 amino acids. Germline lookup yields CDR1 SGHNT and CDR2 YENEEA. The CDR3 is CASRGRNTEAFF. In nucleotides, the CDR3 is TGTGCCAGCAGGGGGAGGAACACTGAAGCTTTCTTT.

The rearrangement links TRBV5-1 to TRBJ2-7; TRBD2 matches at 9 bases. Germline CDR1 and CDR2: SGHRS and YFSETQ. The ends lost 4 bases at V and 7 bases at J; junction bases unmatched: 12. The CDR3 has 15 residues. The CDR3 DNA is TGCGCCAGCAGCCTTTTAGCGGGAGAAACGAAAGAGCAGTACTTC. Its translation is CASSLLAGETKEQYF.

The chain recombines TRBV28 with TRBJ2-7, with D uncertain. CDR1 MDHEN and CDR2 SYDVKM come from the germline V gene. The CDR3 extends over 10 amino acids. V was cut by 6 bases and J by 3 bases, with 3 bases left in between. CDR3 in amino acids: CASSGYEQYF. CDR3 bases: TGTGCCAGCAGCGGCTACGAGCAGTACTTC. Full variable domain (remainder filled in from reference TRBV28 and TRBJ2-7): DVKVTQSSRYLVKRTGEKVFLECVQDMDHENMFWYRQDPGLGLRLIYFSYDVKMKEKGDIPEGYSVSREKKERFSLILESASTNQTSMYLCASSGYEQYFGPGTRLTVT.

This rearrangement joins TRBV6-5 to TRBJ1-1; D not resolved. CDR1 is MNHEY and CDR2 is SVGAGI in the germline V gene. V was trimmed by 2 bases and J by 5 bases, leaving 18 bases between them. The CDR3 contains 16 residues. CDR3 residues: CASSYGRVTLGTEAFF. The CDR3 DNA sequence: TGTGCCAGCAGTTACGGCCGGGTGACGCTTGGAACTGAAGCTTTCTTT.

The V call is TRBV7-9, the J call TRBJ2-5; D gene uncertain. The CDR3 is made up of 15 amino acids. The V end was cut by 5 bases, the J end by 2 bases, with 15 bases between. From germline, CDR1 is SEHNR and CDR2 FQNEAQ (reference sequence). CDR3 coding DNA: TGTGCCAGCAGCCACCCCATGGGCTCGCAAGAGACCCAGTACTTC. This codes for CASSHPMGSQETQYF.

This chain connects TRBV4-1 to TRBJ2-1; the match to TRBD2 covers 11 bases. This CDR3 has 16 amino acids. J gave up 7 bases and V 0 bases, and 5 bases lay outside the gene matches. CDR1 is MGHRA and CDR2 is YSYEKL in the germline V gene. The CDR3 nucleotides are TGCGCCAGCAGCCAAGATTTAGCGGGGGGGCCGAATGAGCAGTTCTTC. Encoded protein: CASSQDLAGGPNEQFF.

The chain employs TRBV11-2 and TRBJ1-3, with TRBD1 matching over 7 bases. There are 17 residues in the CDR3. The V and J ends lost 1 base and 2 bases, in that order; junction bases with no gene match: 8. From germline, CDR1 is SGHAT and CDR2 FQNNGV. DNA for the CDR3: TGTGCCAGCAGCTTAGGCAGGGGGTTTAACACTGGAAACACCATATATTTT. Its protein is CASSLGRGFNTGNTIYF.

J is TRBJ2-5 and V is TRBV7-2; D is ambiguous. Germline V CDR1 and CDR2: SGHTA, FQGNSA. V lost 3 bases and J 3 bases, leaving 8 bases between the germline ends. This CDR3 contains 13 residues. The CDR3 sequence is CASSFGRKETQYF. CDR3 nucleotides: TGTGCCAGCAGCTTTGGCCGTAAAGAGACCCAGTACTTC. The variable domain in full, completed from reference TRBV7-2 and TRBJ2-5, reads GAGVSQSPSNKVTEKGKDVELRCDPISGHTALYWYRQSLGQGLEFLIYFQGNSAPDKSGLPSDRFSAERTGGSVSTLTIQRTQQEDSAVYLCASSFGRKETQYFGPGTRLLVL.

The chain recombines TRBV19 with TRBJ1-5; D is unresolved. Germline CDR1 is LNHDA and CDR2 is SQIVND (reference sequence). This CDR3 region has 16 residues. V lost 1 base and J 2 bases, leaving 12 bases between the germline ends. CDR3 in amino acids: CASSIGLLRGNQPQHF. The CDR3 nucleotides read TGTGCCAGTAGTATAGGCCTCCTTCGGGGCAATCAGCCCCAGCATTTT.

The chain joins TRBV30 to TRBJ2-3, with D maybe TRBD2 (7 bases). Trimming pared 6 bases from V and 4 bases from J, leaving 17 bases between. Germline CDR1 GTSNPN, CDR2 SVGIG (reference sequence). This CDR3 has 14 amino acids. The CDR3 here is CACGAGAKADTQYF. In DNA, the CDR3 is TGTGCCTGCGGGGCGGGGGCTAAGGCAGATACGCAGTATTTT.

This clone has more than one count but fewer than ten. The chain recombines TRBV4-2 with TRBJ2-3, with a possible D match to TRBD1 (6 bases). Germline loops: CDR1 LGHNA, CDR2 YNFKEQ. The CDR3 runs to 15 residues. Deletions cut 2 bases from V and 2 bases from J, with 11 bases between. The CDR3 loop reads CASSQRQGTTDTQYF. The CDR3 DNA follows: TGTGCCAGCAGCCAACGGCAGGGGACCACAGATACGCAGTATTTT.

The chain joins TRBV11-1 to TRBJ2-1; tentatively, D is TRBD2 (5 bases). The CDR3 consists of 15 residues. Germline V gene lookup returns CDR1 SGHAT and CDR2 FQDESV (reference sequence). V lost 5 bases and J lost 3, with 14 bases in between. CDR3: CASSARTGVYNEQFF. Written as DNA, the CDR3 is TGTGCCAGCAGCGCCCGGACTGGGGTCTACAATGAGCAGTTCTTC.

The genes are TRBV28 and TRBJ1-6; 10 positions agree with TRBD1. The CDR3 is 14 amino acids. V lost 7 bases to trimming and J lost 7 bases; unmatched junction nucleotides: 4. From germline, CDR1 is MDHEN and CDR2 SYDVKM. In DNA form, the CDR3 reads TGTGCCAGCACCCGGACAGGGGGAAATTCACCCCTCCACTTT. Translating gives CASTRTGGNSPLHF.

The V gene is TRBV7-9, the J gene TRBJ2-1, with no clear D. The V gene lost 0 bases and the J gene lost 12 bases, with 9 bases spanning the gap. The CDR3 consists of 12 residues. CDR1 SEHNR and CDR2 FQNEAQ come from the germline V gene (reference sequence). The DNA of the CDR3 is TGTGCCAGCAGCTTAGCGGTGCGGTGGCAGTTCTTC. Its protein product is CASSLAVRWQFF.

The chain uses TRBV7-8 and TRBJ2-7, with TRBD1 identical over 8 bases. V dropped 3 bases and J dropped 2; count of bases not matched to a gene: 6. Germline CDR1 and CDR2: SGHVS and FQNEAQ. This CDR3 is built from 15 residues. CDR3 sequence reads: CASSLRTGSAYEQYF. CDR3 bases: TGTGCCAGCAGCTTGAGGACAGGGTCAGCCTACGAGCAGTACTTC.

The rearrangement joins TRBV11-2 to TRBJ1-3; tentatively, D is TRBD1 (6 bases). Germline V gives CDR1 SGHAT, CDR2 FQNNGV. The germline V and J ends were trimmed by 1 base and 5 bases, with 15 bases remaining between them. CDR3 length: 16 residues. Here the CDR3 DNA reads TGTGCCAGCAGCTTAGTCCAAACAGGGTCGCGAAACACCATATATTTT. It encodes CASSLVQTGSRNTIYF.

This chain connects TRBV28 to TRBJ1-6, with 8 bases fitting TRBD1. V lost 7 bases to trimming and J lost 14 bases; unmatched junction nucleotides: 22. Germline V gene data show CDR1 as MDHEN and CDR2 as SYDVKM. The CDR3 sequence is 17 residues long. CDR3 sequence (DNA): TGTGCCAGCAAAGAAGCTACAGGGGGTGCCAAGAAGTCATCCCTCCACTTT. Its protein is CASKEATGGAKKSSLHF.